This TCR beta chain was observed in a study of blood T cell repertoires in COVID-19. Study-wide context: The United States, Italy and Spain were the sources of the acute and convalescent COVID-19 samples. The analysed material was cDNA or gDNA that came from T cells, B-cell-depleted T cells, or PBMCs.

Deletions cut 6 bases from V and 8 bases from J, with 19 bases between. Germline V gene sequence: CDR1 WNHNN, CDR2 SYGVQD (reference sequence). The CDR3 spans 14 residues. Per the original data handling: Scientists estimated how many nucleated cells there were by amplifying reference gene primers. The repertoire was sequenced with immunoSEQ multiplex PCR; TCRdb's copy has only in-frame clones and lacks some. The V and J calls and the clone size are those of that table, but D and trimming were determined from the DNA. The data contain 55,000 to 75,000 clones, 80% to 90% of them seen just once; the ten biggest clones take up over 8.5%.

Material: peripheral blood. This TCR came from a human donor in a cohort sampled during active COVID-19. J is TRBJ1-2 and V is TRBV10-1; a weak D match, TRBD1 (5 bases). The CDR3 nucleotides read TGCGCCAGCAGCGATATGACAGCGCACGGGGGCTACACCTTC. Amino acid sequence: CASSDMTAHGGYTF.